Many counts were recorded for the clone carrying this T cell receptor beta chain. What it recognizes is unknown. One heparinised draw of blood, averaging approximately 110 mL, came from each donor. Expressed TCRB transcripts got sequenced, as all isolated RNA was reverse transcribed. An average roughly 3.5 million reads came from naive, central memory and regulatory T cell samples. Here immunoSEQ multiplex PCR was the method, and the copy in TCRdb shows in-frame clones only, minus some. The table lists just over 600,000 clones, roughly 16% of them singletons. The entry originates in a study of beta chain features in type 1 diabetes. Unmatched junction bases numbered 7, after V lost 5 bases and J lost 6 bases. Germline V gene lookup returns CDR1 SEHNR and CDR2 FQNEAQ (reference sequence). CDR3 length: 14 residues. Study results and limitations: Naive, central memory and Treg TCRB repertoires seemed to resemble each other more closely in patients than they did in healthy donors.

The source of this sequence is a man younger than 30 in good health. The material sequenced was naive CD4+ T cells from blood. This chain connects TRBV7-9 to TRBJ2-4; 7 nucleotides agree with TRBD1. CDR3 DNA sequence: TGTGCCAGCAGCCCCGACAGGGATAGAAACATTCAGTACTTC. Translating it yields CASSPDRDRNIQYF.